The 6 T cell receptor beta chains below were found in one sample sequenced in a study of regulatory T cells in long-lasting Graves disease. Time point denoted: newly diagnosed GD, antithyroid drugs for less than 3 months. TCR sequences were obtained from RNA taken from PBMCs. Arm-PCR of CDR3 regions and iRepertoire HTBI primers were the basis on which TCR beta libraries were built. One entry per CDR3 protein, called by TCRdb with MiXCR from the multiplex PCR reads. The data contain approximately 350,000 distinct CDR3 sequences, about 17% of them singletons. These records were also assigned to another study, of T cells in Graves' hyperthyroidism and ophthalmopathy.

The sample in question was peripheral blood mononuclear cells (PBMCs), obtained at new diagnosis, from a patient treated with antithyroid drugs. The receptor source for this set is a woman aged 18-29 years with Graves disease.

V gene TRBV9 combines with J gene TRBJ2-5; tentative D call: TRBD2 (7 bases). V dropped 0 bases and J dropped 3 bases, with 21 bases sitting between them. The CDR3 has 18 residues. From germline, CDR1 is SGDLS and CDR2 YYNGEE. The CDR3 DNA reads as TGTGCCAGCAGCGTAGGGGCTCGGGGCGGGGGCCACAAAGAGACCCAGTACTTC. This gives the protein CASSVGARGGGHKETQYF.

This clonotype was found many times. CDR3 in amino acids: CASSPLDRDGYTF. Here the CDR3 DNA reads TGTGCCAGCTCACCCCTCGACAGGGACGGCTACACCTTC. The chain employs TRBV18 and TRBJ1-2; 7 bases fit TRBD1. The CDR3 totals 13 residues. Trimming cost V 3 bases and J 8 bases; bases outside gene matches: 6. Germline V gives CDR1 KGHSH, CDR2 LQKENI.

For this clonotype: The likely explanation is a read error, given a far larger clone one base away. This chain uses TRBV7-9 with TRBJ2-1; weak D call: TRBD1 (5 bases). In germline, CDR1 is SEHNR, CDR2 FQNEAQ (reference sequence). The CDR3 totals 12 residues. In DNA, the CDR3 is TGTGCCAGCAGCTCTCAGGGTTTTGAGCGGTTCTTC. This codes for CASSSQGFERFF.

Worth noting for this clonotype: A single base separates this from a much larger clone, so it may be a read error. The genes are TRBV4-1 and TRBJ1-2; 9 nucleotides agree with TRBD1. Germline CDR1 reads MGHRA; CDR2 reads YSYEKL. This CDR3 region has 15 residues. The DNA for the CDR3 is TGCACCAGCAGCCAACAGGGGGCAAGTAAACGTGGCTACACCTTC. The encoded protein is CTSSQQGASKRGYTF.

This clonotype has ten or more counts. The V gene is TRBV3-1, the J gene TRBJ1-5; D uncertain. Germline CDR1 and CDR2: LGHDT and YNNKEL (reference sequence). This CDR3 is 16 amino acids long. V gave up 0 bases and J gave up 8 bases, with 17 bases separating them. CDR3 amino acids: CASSQESPHGVEPQHF. Written as DNA, the CDR3 is TGTGCCAGCAGCCAAGAGTCTCCCCATGGGGTAGAGCCCCAGCATTTT.

The table lists this clonotype with many counts. The DNA of the CDR3 is TGCAGTGTCAATCTAGCCCCCCAAGAGACCCAGTACTTC. It yields the protein CSVNLAPQETQYF. The chain is built from TRBV20-1 and TRBJ2-5, with D tentatively TRBD2 (5 bases). CDR3 length: 13 amino acids. In germline, CDR1 is DFQATT, CDR2 SNEGSKA (reference sequence). The ends were cut back, 7 bases at V and 1 base at J, with 13 bases in the middle.